Listed here are 22 T cell receptor beta chains from one sample, sequenced in a study of blood T cell repertoires in COVID-19. Profiled with immunoSEQ multiplex PCR; TCRdb holds only in-frame clones, not every one. The data contain a few hundred thousand clones, roughly 87% of them singletons. What was sequenced was PBMCs or T cells enriched from blood (not recorded which). The receptors derive from a woman in her thirties who had recovered from COVID-19.

V usage is TRBV10-1 and J usage is TRBJ1-6, with D uncertain. The V gene's germline CDR1 is WNHNN and CDR2 SYGVQD (reference sequence). Trimming shortened V by 0 bases and J by 9 bases, and 6 bases separated the two germline ends. The CDR3 is made up of 13 amino acids. CDR3 protein: CASSESGVSPLHF. The CDR3 bases are TGCGCCAGCAGTGAGTCCGGGGTTTCACCCCTCCACTTT.

This clone appeared a single time. V gene TRBV19 combines with J gene TRBJ2-1; TRBD2 agrees at 11 bases. V gave up 5 bases and J gave up 3 bases; unmatched junction bases: 6. Germline CDR1 LNHDA, CDR2 SQIVND (reference sequence). There are 16 residues in the CDR3. CDR3 sequence reads: CASSEKLAGDYNEQFF. Here the CDR3 DNA reads TGTGCCAGTAGTGAGAAACTAGCGGGAGACTACAATGAGCAGTTCTTC.

This chain uses TRBV9 with TRBJ2-1; 11 bases fit TRBD2. Germline CDR1 and CDR2: SGDLS and YYNGEE. The CDR3 loop spans 14 amino acids. Losses at the gene ends were 3 bases for V and 16 bases for J; bases not matched to a gene: 12. CDR3 sequence reads: CASSGSTSGNTRFF. The CDR3 bases are TGTGCCAGCAGCGGGTCGACTAGCGGGAACACTCGTTTCTTC.

V gene TRBV28 combines with J gene TRBJ1-1; D is ambiguous. This CDR3 has 13 residues. Germline CDR1 MDHEN, CDR2 SYDVKM. The V end lost 5 bases, the J end lost 4 bases, and 11 bases lay between the germline ends. The CDR3 DNA sequence: TGTGCCAGCAGTGGCACGGGTCGCACTGAAGCTTTCTTT. Encoded protein: CASSGTGRTEAFF.

The V and J genes are TRBV6-4 and TRBJ2-1; TRBD2 agrees at 9 bases. The germline CDR1 and CDR2 sequences are MRHNA and SNTAGT. Germline trimming cut 5 bases from V and 2 bases from J; bases unmatched to any gene: 4. The CDR3 is made up of 15 amino acids. The DNA of the CDR3 is TGTGCCAGCAGTCGGCGGGAGGGCCCCTACAATGAGCAGTTCTTC. It codes for CASSRREGPYNEQFF.

This clone was detected only a few times. The chain carries TRBV6-5 and TRBJ2-7; 8 nucleotides agree with TRBD1. Germline CDR1 is MNHEY and CDR2 is SVGAGI. J was trimmed by 4 bases and V by 7 bases; bases with no gene match: 12. This CDR3 spans 15 amino acids. Here the CDR3 reads CASTYGQGGGYEQYF. DNA for the CDR3: TGTGCCAGCACCTACGGACAGGGCGGTGGGTACGAGCAGTACTTC.

CDR3 residues: CSASGQGGYGYTF. In DNA, the CDR3 is TGCAGCGCCTCGGGACAGGGAGGTTATGGCTACACCTTC. The chain has TRBV29-1 and TRBJ1-2; TRBD1 aligns across 9 bases. V lost 7 bases to trimming and J lost 5 bases; unmatched junction nucleotides: 8. This CDR3 contains 13 residues. CDR1 is SQVTM and CDR2 is ANQGSEA in the germline V gene.

This chain connects TRBV27 to TRBJ1-2, with D uncertain. CDR1 MNHEY and CDR2 SMNVEV come from the germline V gene (reference sequence). V lost 5 bases, J lost 2 bases, and 9 bases lay in between. The CDR3 extends over 13 amino acids. The CDR3 here is CASSLGVNYGYTF. The DNA for the CDR3 is TGTGCCAGCAGTCTCGGAGTCAACTATGGCTACACCTTC.

The chain's CDR3 is CASSRATVPQETQYF. The CDR3 DNA follows: TGTGCCAGCAGCCGGGCGACGGTGCCCCAGGAGACCCAGTACTTC. This chain joins TRBV3-1 (or the pseudogene TRBV3-2) and TRBJ2-5; D gene uncertain. The V and J ends lost 4 bases and 5 bases respectively, with 17 bases between them. CDR1 and CDR2 (germline): LGHDT, YNNKEL (reference sequence). The CDR3 consists of 15 residues.

A note on this clone: The sample has other DNA sequences that encode this CDR3 too. The chain is built from TRBV3-1 (or the pseudogene TRBV3-2) and TRBJ1-2; 7 nucleotides match TRBD1. The germline gives CDR1 LGHDT, CDR2 YNNKEL (reference sequence). This CDR3 is 13 amino acids long. Trimming at V came to 3 bases and at J to 8 bases, leaving 6 bases not matched to a gene. CDR3 amino acids: CASSQEGARGYTF. In DNA, the CDR3 is TGTGCCAGCAGCCAGGAGGGGGCGCGCGGCTACACCTTC.

The V gene is TRBV21-1, the J gene TRBJ1-3. TRBV21-1 is a pseudogene segment. The CDR3 length is 13 residues. CDR3 DNA: TGTGCCAGCCGGGTGAGCTCTGGAAACACCATATATTTT. It encodes CASRVSSGNTIYF.

This rearrangement joins TRBV5-1 to TRBJ2-1; 7 nucleotides line up with TRBD2. Trimming removed 10 bases from V and 6 bases from J; junction bases left unmatched: 13. CDR3 size: 14 residues. Looked up from germline, CDR1 is SGHRS and CDR2 is YFSETQ. Written as DNA, the CDR3 is TGCGCCTCTTCGATAGCGGGCGGATCCAATGAGCAGTTCTTC. Translation: CASSIAGGSNEQFF.

V is TRBV19 and J is TRBJ2-7, with 9 bases that match TRBD1. CDR3 length: 14 residues. Germline V gene lookup returns CDR1 LNHDA and CDR2 SQIVND (reference sequence). V was clipped by 1 base and J by 5 bases; unmatched bases: 3. The CDR3 region has the DNA TGTGCCAGTAGTATAGGGGACAGGGAACACGAGCAGTACTTC. This translates into CASSIGDREHEQYF.

To note about this clone: At the DNA level, this CDR3 is encoded by other sequences in the same sample as well. This chain links TRBV2 with TRBJ2-7, with 8 positions matching TRBD2. The trim removed 7 bases at V and 0 bases at J, leaving 5 bases unmatched. The CDR3 contains 14 residues. CDR1 is SNHLY, CDR2 FYNNEI, per germline. The DNA for the CDR3 is TGTGCCAGCATTTTAAGCGGGAGCTCCTACGAGCAGTACTTC. It encodes CASILSGSSYEQYF.

The V call is TRBV10-3, the J call TRBJ1-5; D is unclear. The CDR3 contains 14 residues. The V gene's germline CDR1 is ENHRY and CDR2 SYGVKD. Trimming shortened V by 0 bases and J by 3 bases, and 6 bases separated the two germline ends. In nucleotides, the CDR3 is TGTGCCATCAGTGAGTCCGGGTACAATCAGCCCCAGCATTTT. Translation gives CAISESGYNQPQHF.

The DNA for the CDR3 is TGTGCCAGCAGTTTAGGGAAGGGGTATGGCTACACCTTC. It is translated as CASSLGKGYGYTF. The chain couples TRBV28 to TRBJ1-2, with D tentatively TRBD1 (5 bases). Between the trimmed V and J ends, which lost 2 bases and 5 bases, there was a span of 9 bases. Germline V gene data show CDR1 as MDHEN and CDR2 as SYDVKM. This CDR3 comprises 13 residues.

The chain uses TRBV15 and TRBJ2-3; no clear D. The CDR3 has 15 amino acids. Trimming removed 5 bases at V and 1 base at J, with 13 bases between. Germline assignment: CDR1 LNHNV and CDR2 YYDKDF (reference sequence). The CDR3 loop is CATSPAGVGTDTQYF. CDR3 DNA sequence: TGTGCCACCAGCCCCGCAGGCGTTGGCACAGATACGCAGTATTTT.

The CDR3 loop is CSVGGTRTPYNEQFF. The CDR3 region has the DNA TGCAGCGTTGGGGGGACTAGAACCCCCTACAATGAGCAGTTCTTC. V usage is TRBV29-1 and J usage is TRBJ2-1; 8 bases are shared with TRBD2. The V gene's germline CDR1 is SQVTM and CDR2 ANQGSEA. The V segment lost 4 bases and the J segment 2 bases; nucleotides outside the gene matches: 7. The CDR3 loop spans 15 amino acids.

This chain joins TRBV7-9 and TRBJ1-1, with D unclear. The ends were cut back, 2 bases at V and 1 base at J, with 5 bases in the middle. The germline V gene has CDR1 SEHNR and CDR2 FQNEAQ (reference sequence). The length of the CDR3 is 13 residues. In DNA, the CDR3 is TGTGCCAGCAGCTTAAAAGCGAACACTGAAGCTTTCTTT. Translating it yields CASSLKANTEAFF.

This chain links TRBV10-3 with TRBJ1-6, with 8 bases that match TRBD1. Germline CDR1 reads ENHRY; CDR2 reads SYGVKD. The CDR3 sequence is 15 residues long. Trimming took 3 bases from V and 7 from J; bases not matched to a gene: 5. CDR3 in DNA: TGTGCCATCAGTGACAGGGGGCAGGAGAATTCACCCCTCCACTTT. Translated: CAISDRGQENSPLHF.

The genes are TRBV27 and TRBJ1-2; TRBD1 is a possible D gene (5 bases). The CDR3 loop spans 15 amino acids. The germline V gene has CDR1 MNHEY and CDR2 SMNVEV (reference sequence). The ends were cut back, 5 bases at V and 3 bases at J, with 16 bases in the middle. CDR3: CASSPDGGYYYGYTF. The CDR3 DNA reads TGTGCCAGCAGTCCCGACGGGGGGTATTACTATGGCTACACCTTC.

The rearrangement uses TRBV18 and TRBJ2-3; D might be TRBD2 (6 bases). The CDR3 totals 14 residues. Germline CDR1 is KGHSH and CDR2 is LQKENI. Trimming removed 1 base from V and 2 bases from J, with 7 bases in between. CDR3 in DNA: TGTGCCAGCTCACCACTAGCGGACACAGATACGCAGTATTTT. Protein: CASSPLADTDTQYF.